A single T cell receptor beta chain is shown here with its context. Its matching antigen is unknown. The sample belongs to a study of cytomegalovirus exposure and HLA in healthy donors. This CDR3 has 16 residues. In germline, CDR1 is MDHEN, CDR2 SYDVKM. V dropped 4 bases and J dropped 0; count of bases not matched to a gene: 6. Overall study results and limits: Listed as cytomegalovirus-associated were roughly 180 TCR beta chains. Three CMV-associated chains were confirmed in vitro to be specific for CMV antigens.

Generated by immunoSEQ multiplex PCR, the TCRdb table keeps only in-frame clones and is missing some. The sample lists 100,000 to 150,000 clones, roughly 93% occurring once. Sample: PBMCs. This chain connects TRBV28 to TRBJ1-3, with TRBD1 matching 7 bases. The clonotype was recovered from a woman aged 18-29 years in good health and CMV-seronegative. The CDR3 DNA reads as TGTGCCAGCAGTTCCTCAGGGGGATTCTCTGGAAACACCATATATTTT. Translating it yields CASSSSGGFSGNTIYF.